This T cell receptor (beta chain) is drawn from a study of blood T cell repertoires in COVID-19. Study background: The analysed material was cDNA or gDNA that came from T cells, B-cell-depleted T cells, or PBMCs.

Original handling: Reference gene primer amplification in the assay estimated nucleated cell counts. Profiled with immunoSEQ multiplex PCR; TCRdb holds only in-frame clones, not every one. The V and J calls and clone size come from that table; D and trimming were worked out from the DNA. This table has roughly 120,000 clones, 75% to 90% appearing once. The V gene's germline CDR1 is SGHNT and CDR2 YYREEE (reference sequence). Trimming took 2 bases from V and 7 from J; bases not matched to a gene: 9. The CDR3 has 16 amino acids. Sequenced input: peripheral blood. This chain uses TRBV5-4 with TRBJ1-6, with 7 bases aligning to TRBD1. The TCR was taken from a woman aged 40-49 years with acute or convalescent COVID-19. The CDR3 nucleotides are TGTGCCAGCAGCTTAGGAGGGGCAGGGGGAAATTCACCCCTCCACTTT. Its protein product is CASSLGGAGGNSPLHF.